This T cell receptor beta chain was recorded in a study of blood T cells in healthy people across ages. Whole-study findings and limits: Leaving the PBMCs unsorted stopped any conclusive comparison of naive versus antigen-experienced cells. While age rose, TCR beta diversity per million T cells dropped in a roughly linear way.

CDR1 and CDR2 (germline): DFQATT, SNEGSKA (reference sequence). V was pared by 3 bases and J by 4 bases, with 10 bases between. The CDR3 contains 13 residues. On this clonotype itself: Its antigen is undetermined.

The use of a sample-barcoded 5' primer and a J-beta primer mix characterized a second PCR of about 7 to 12 cycles. TCRdb itself ran the 5' RACE reads through MiXCR, one entry per CDR3 protein. Counted here are some 1.5 million distinct CDR3 sequences, 25% to 30% occurring once; the ten biggest clones make up 7.7%. Each donor supplied approximately 10 milliliters of peripheral blood. The chain combines TRBV20-1 with TRBJ1-5, with D perhaps TRBD1 (5 bases). The specimen sequenced was blood. This TCR derives from a woman in her thirties in good health. The CDR3 DNA sequence: TGCAGTGCTAGTGTCTCAGGGAATCAGCCCCAGCATTTT. Residues: CSASVSGNQPQHF.